The 27 T cell receptor beta chains listed next were all sequenced from one sample in a study of cytomegalovirus exposure and HLA in healthy donors. The PCR was carried out with 60 Vbeta primers and 13 Jbeta primers. Sequencing used immunoSEQ multiplex PCR; TCRdb keeps in-frame clones, though not all of them. The sample has 200,000 or so clones. The sequenced sample consisted of PBMCs. Every receptor here comes from a boy younger than 18 in good health and CMV-seronegative.

This chain uses TRBV7-2 with TRBJ2-1; TRBD2 might be the D (7 bases). Trimming took off 8 bases at V and 6 bases at J, with 11 bases between the two ends. Germline V gives CDR1 SGHTA, CDR2 FQGNSA. The CDR3 sequence is 12 residues long. As DNA, the CDR3 is TGTGCCAGCGGGGGGGCCCTCAATGAGCAGTTCTTC. The encoded protein is CASGGALNEQFF.

V and J are TRBV5-6 and TRBJ2-5, with TRBD1 as a possible D gene (6 bases). TRBJ2-7 matches the DNA end more closely, so the J call is doubtful. The CDR3 extends over 13 amino acids. Germline CDR1 and CDR2: SGHDT and YYEEEE. CDR3 amino acids: CASSLGAGDEQYF. In DNA, the CDR3 is TGTGCCAGCAGCTTGGGGGCAGGGGACGAGCAGTACTTC.

The V gene is TRBV7-9, the J gene TRBJ1-1, with 11 nucleotides matching TRBD1. V gave up 5 bases and J gave up 7 bases; unmatched junction bases: 9. Per germline, CDR1 SEHNR and CDR2 FQNEAQ (reference sequence). This CDR3 has 15 amino acids. Here the CDR3 DNA reads TGTGCCAGCAGCACGGGACAGGGGGACGTTAGTGAAGCTTTCTTT. It encodes CASSTGQGDVSEAFF.

The CDR3 DNA follows: TGTGCCAGCAGCAATCCACAGGGGAAAGACTCTGGAAACACCATATATTTT. Translating it yields CASSNPQGKDSGNTIYF. V gene TRBV21-1 combines with J gene TRBJ1-3; the listed D gene, TRBD1, was not tested against the DNA. TRBV21-1 is recorded as a pseudogene. The CDR3 has 17 residues.

The chain combines TRBV7-9 with TRBJ1-2; 8 bases align to TRBD1. This CDR3 has 15 residues. V lost 5 bases to trimming and J lost 7 bases; unmatched junction nucleotides: 12. Germline assignment: CDR1 SEHNR and CDR2 FQNEAQ (reference sequence). The CDR3 reads CASSRPGDRKSGYTF. The CDR3 DNA sequence: TGTGCCAGCAGCCGGCCGGGGGACAGGAAAAGTGGCTACACCTTC.

This sequence joins TRBV4-1 and TRBJ2-5; TRBD1 matches 7 bases. This CDR3 region has 16 residues. V gave up 2 bases and J gave up 3 bases; unmatched junction bases: 9. CDR1 and CDR2 from the germline V gene are MGHRA and YSYEKL. CDR3 in DNA: TGCGCCAGCAGCCAAATCGTCGGGACAGCCAAAGAGACCCAGTACTTC. Translated, it gives CASSQIVGTAKETQYF.

The chain recombines TRBV6-5 with TRBJ2-1; maybe TRBD1 (6 bases). Germline values: CDR1 MNHEY, CDR2 SVGAGI. This CDR3 is 13 amino acids long. V was pared by 5 bases and J by 6 bases, with 11 bases between. The chain's CDR3 is CASSNNRVNEQFF. DNA of the CDR3: TGTGCCAGCAGTAACAACAGGGTCAATGAGCAGTTCTTC.

The chain has TRBV7-2 and TRBJ2-7; perhaps TRBD2 as D (5 bases). Germline CDR1 reads SGHTA; CDR2 reads FQGNSA. The length of the CDR3 is 15 residues. The V end was cut by 6 bases, the J end by 0 bases, with 15 bases between. CDR3 nucleotides: TGTGCCAGCAGTCGGAGGACGGAAGGCTCCTACGAGCAGTACTTC. Translation gives CASSRRTEGSYEQYF.

This rearrangement joins TRBV28 to TRBJ2-1; D is possibly TRBD2 (5 bases). Trimming cost V 7 bases and J 1 base, with 14 bases left between them. Germline V gives CDR1 MDHEN, CDR2 SYDVKM. CDR3 length equals 15 residues. The CDR3 DNA reads TGTGCCAGCACCCTAAGAGGGAGATCCTACAATGAGCAGTTCTTC. This translates into CASTLRGRSYNEQFF.

This sequence joins TRBV6-5 and TRBJ1-2; 7 positions match TRBD1. V trimming: 7 bases; J trimming: 6 bases; junction bases outside the gene matches: 8. CDR3 length: 13 amino acids. Germline values: CDR1 MNHEY, CDR2 SVGAGI. CDR3 sequence reads: CASTKEGANGYTF. CDR3 DNA sequence: TGTGCCAGCACCAAGGAGGGGGCCAATGGCTACACCTTC.

The CDR3: CASRGEGRYQPQHF. CDR3 nucleotide sequence: TGTGCCAGTAGGGGAGAGGGCAGGTATCAGCCCCAGCATTTT. This chain uses TRBV19 with TRBJ1-5; no clear D gene. V was cut by 6 bases and J by 5 bases, with 14 bases left in between. Germline loops: CDR1 LNHDA, CDR2 SQIVND (reference sequence). The CDR3 contains 14 residues.

The V call is TRBV7-2, the J call TRBJ1-3, with a tentative D call TRBD1 (5 bases). Trimming removed 5 bases at V and 6 bases at J, with 11 bases between. Germline V gene sequence: CDR1 SGHTA, CDR2 FQGNSA. This CDR3 has 13 residues. Written as DNA, the CDR3 is TGTGCCAGCAGCACCTGGACAATAAACACCATATATTTT. Translated: CASSTWTINTIYF.

The V gene is TRBV27, the J gene TRBJ2-7; a weak D match, TRBD2 (6 bases). Germline-derived CDR1 and CDR2 are MNHEY and SMNVEV (reference sequence). This CDR3 contains 15 residues. V lost 6 bases to trimming and J lost 3 bases, with 18 bases between them. CDR3 loop: CASSPDGGFGYEQYF. CDR3 sequence (DNA): TGTGCCAGCAGCCCAGATGGGGGGTTCGGCTACGAGCAGTACTTC.

This chain uses TRBV6-5 with TRBJ2-2, with D tentatively TRBD2 (5 bases). Germline V CDR1 and CDR2: MNHEY, SVGAGI. V gave up 4 bases and J gave up 8 bases, with 8 bases separating them. The CDR3 has 12 residues. The CDR3 bases are TGTGCCAGCAGTTTGGAGGCGGGGGAGCTGTTTTTT. This gives the protein CASSLEAGELFF.

The rearrangement joins TRBV6-5 to TRBJ1-1, with 9 bases that match TRBD1. V shed 4 bases, J shed 5 bases, and the junction held 2 bases outside the gene matches. The V gene's germline CDR1 is MNHEY and CDR2 SVGAGI. The CDR3 covers 13 residues. CDR3 loop: CASSWTGETEAFF. CDR3 nucleotides: TGTGCCAGCAGTTGGACAGGGGAAACTGAAGCTTTCTTT.

The rearrangement uses TRBV7-6 and TRBJ2-5; D possibly corresponds to TRBD1 (5 bases). The CDR3 has 14 amino acids. From germline, CDR1 is SGHVS and CDR2 FNYEAQ. The germline V and J ends were trimmed by 5 bases and 0 bases, with 10 bases remaining between them. CDR3 region: CASSQQADQETQYF. CDR3 sequence (DNA): TGTGCCAGCAGCCAACAGGCAGACCAAGAGACCCAGTACTTC.

This chain joins TRBV5-1 and TRBJ2-3; tentative D call: TRBD2 (6 bases). V lost 2 bases to trimming and J lost 1 base, with 11 bases between them. CDR1 is SGHRS and CDR2 is YFSETQ in the germline V gene. The CDR3 spans 15 residues. This chain's CDR3 is CASSFLGGGTDTQYF. Written as DNA, the CDR3 is TGCGCCAGCAGCTTCCTTGGCGGGGGCACAGATACGCAGTATTTT.

V and J are TRBV2 and TRBJ2-7, with TRBD2 identical over 10 bases. The CDR3 is 14 residues long. Germline loops: CDR1 SNHLY, CDR2 FYNNEI. With 4 bases clipped from V and 5 bases from J, the junction kept 5 bases outside the gene matches. The CDR3: CASSASGGLDEQYF. CDR3 in DNA: TGTGCCAGCAGTGCTAGCGGGGGCCTGGACGAGCAGTACTTC.

The gene calls are TRBV7-8 and TRBJ2-7; D ambiguous. V shed 4 bases and J shed 2 bases, with 3 bases lying between them. In germline, CDR1 is SGHVS, CDR2 FQNEAQ. This CDR3 has 11 amino acids. The chain's CDR3 is CASSSAYEQYF. The CDR3 nucleotides are TGTGCCAGCAGCTCGGCCTACGAGCAGTACTTC.

The V and J genes are TRBV19 and TRBJ2-7, with 8 bases matching TRBD2. CDR1 and CDR2 (germline): LNHDA, SQIVND (reference sequence). CDR3 length: 14 residues. Trimming removed 5 bases from V and 4 bases from J; junction bases left unmatched: 7. CDR3 bases: TGTGCCAGTAGTGGGAGGGGACTAGGTTACGAGCAGTACTTC. Residues: CASSGRGLGYEQYF.

V usage is TRBV9 and J usage is TRBJ1-1; no firm D call. The germline V gene encodes CDR1 SGDLS and CDR2 YYNGEE. The CDR3 covers 13 residues. V lost 5 bases, J lost 3 bases, and 11 bases lay in between. CDR3 bases: TGTGCCAGCAGTGCTGGAGGGTACACTGAAGCTTTCTTT. It is translated as CASSAGGYTEAFF.

The rearrangement uses TRBV7-9 and TRBJ1-4, with D possibly matching TRBD1 (5 bases). In germline, CDR1 is SEHNR, CDR2 FQNEAQ (reference sequence). The V end lost 5 bases, the J end lost 5 bases, and 21 bases lay between the germline ends. The CDR3 covers 17 residues. The CDR3 region is CASSQTYGGSGNEKLFF. In DNA form, the CDR3 reads TGTGCCAGCAGCCAAACTTACGGGGGTTCAGGAAATGAAAAACTGTTTTTT.

This sequence joins TRBV6-4 and TRBJ1-1, with D possibly being TRBD1 (5 bases). This CDR3 is built from 14 residues. CDR1 MRHNA and CDR2 SNTAGT come from the germline V gene. V lost 4 bases and J lost 5, with 14 bases in between. The CDR3 region has the DNA TGTGCCAGCAGTGTGTCGGGGGGTCAAACTGAAGCTTTCTTT. This encodes CASSVSGGQTEAFF.

The chain has TRBV7-6 and TRBJ2-3; no reliable D call. The germline gives CDR1 SGHVS, CDR2 FNYEAQ. Trimming cost V 4 bases and J 3 bases, with 8 bases left between them. This CDR3 contains 13 residues. The CDR3 nucleotides read TGTGCCAGCAGCTCCGTTCGTACAGATACGCAGTATTTT. This gives the protein CASSSVRTDTQYF.

This chain connects TRBV21-1 to TRBJ2-3; TRBD1 was called by the table and not checked on the DNA. TRBV21-1 is a recognized pseudogene. This CDR3 is built from 16 residues. The CDR3 loop reads CASRMDRTNKMDTQYF. CDR3 in DNA: TGTGCCAGCCGTATGGACAGGACCAATAAAATGGATACGCAGTATTTT.

The V gene is TRBV20-1, the J gene TRBJ1-5; D remains unclear. The CDR3 consists of 11 residues. With 0 bases removed from V and 11 bases from J, the gap between germline ends came to 8 bases. From germline, CDR1 is DFQATT and CDR2 SNEGSKA (reference sequence). The CDR3 loop reads CSAREDRAQHF. In DNA, the CDR3 is TGCAGTGCTAGAGAAGACCGGGCCCAGCATTTT.

The chain links TRBV4-1 to TRBJ1-1; 9 nucleotides match TRBD1. This CDR3 has 15 residues. V gave up 8 bases and J gave up 5 bases; unmatched junction bases: 12. CDR1 is MGHRA and CDR2 is YSYEKL in the germline V gene. The CDR3 nucleotides are TGCGCCAGCGATATACCCGGGACAGGGCGGACTGAAGCTTTCTTT. This gives the protein CASDIPGTGRTEAFF.